Sequencing of this T cell receptor (beta chain) was carried out in a study of cytomegalovirus exposure and HLA in healthy donors. General study points: It is likely that the observed cluster of highly shared sequence variants was a sequencing artifact.

Trimming at V came to 2 bases and at J to 6 bases, leaving 1 base not matched to a gene. The CDR3 is made up of 13 amino acids. The germline V gene encodes CDR1 ENHRY and CDR2 SYGVKD. Use of 60 Vbeta and 13 Jbeta primers characterized the PCR. Using immunoSEQ multiplex PCR, the repertoire was profiled, and TCRdb retains in-frame clones only, with some absent. The sample includes about 150,000 clones, 65% to 85% seen only once; the top ten take approximately 2.3%. On this clone: Its antigen is not known.

The sequencing sample was made of PBMCs. The clonotype comes from a male donor in good health and CMV-seronegative. The chain recombines TRBV10-3 with TRBJ2-1; 7 bases line up with TRBD2. CDR3 sequence: CAISEGLVNEQFF. CDR3 sequence (DNA): TGTGCCATCAGTGAGGGACTAGTCAATGAGCAGTTCTTC.